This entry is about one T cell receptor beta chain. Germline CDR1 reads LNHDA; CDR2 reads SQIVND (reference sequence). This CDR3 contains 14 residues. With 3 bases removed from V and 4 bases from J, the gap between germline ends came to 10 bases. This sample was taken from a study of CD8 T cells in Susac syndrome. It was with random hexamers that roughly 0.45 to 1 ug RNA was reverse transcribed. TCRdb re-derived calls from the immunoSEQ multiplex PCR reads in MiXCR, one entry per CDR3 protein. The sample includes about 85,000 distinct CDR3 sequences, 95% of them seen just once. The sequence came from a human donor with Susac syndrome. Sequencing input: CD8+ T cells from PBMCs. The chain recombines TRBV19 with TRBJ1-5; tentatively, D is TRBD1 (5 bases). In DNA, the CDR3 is TGTGCCAGTAGTATTGCCTGGGGGAATCAGCCCCAGCATTTT. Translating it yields CASSIAWGNQPQHF.